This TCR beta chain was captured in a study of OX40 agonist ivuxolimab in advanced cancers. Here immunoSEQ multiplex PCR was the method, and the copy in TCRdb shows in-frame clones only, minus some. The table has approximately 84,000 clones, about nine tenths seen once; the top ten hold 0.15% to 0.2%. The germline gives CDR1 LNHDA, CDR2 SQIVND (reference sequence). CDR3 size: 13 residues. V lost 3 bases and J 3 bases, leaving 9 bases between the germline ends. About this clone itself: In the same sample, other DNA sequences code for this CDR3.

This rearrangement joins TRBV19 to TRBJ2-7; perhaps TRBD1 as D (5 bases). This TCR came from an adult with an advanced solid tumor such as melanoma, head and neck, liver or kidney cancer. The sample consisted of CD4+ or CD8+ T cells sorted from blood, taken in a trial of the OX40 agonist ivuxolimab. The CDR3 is CASSISQGYEQYF. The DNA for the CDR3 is TGTGCCAGTAGTATTAGCCAGGGCTACGAGCAGTACTTC.